This TCR beta chain is drawn from a study of spatial heterogeneity in lung cancer. The length of the CDR3 is 15 residues. Germline CDR1 and CDR2: SNHLY and FYNNEI. V lost 4 bases to trimming and J lost 4 bases; unmatched junction nucleotides: 4. Time point in this sample: sample taken at primary tumor resection. Researchers sequenced whole RNA taken from tumor, nontumor lung or frozen PBMC without sorting. Samples were obtained from about 75 donors, all untreated early-stage non-small cell lung cancer patients. Unique molecular identifiers, one per molecule, were present on every TCR cDNA molecule. TCRdb processed the 5' RACE reads anew with MiXCR; each CDR3 protein has one entry. Among about 15,000 distinct CDR3 sequences listed, just under 8% were seen once. This clonotype has a count of ten or more.

The sample consisted of PBMCs, taken at surgery. The gene calls are TRBV2 and TRBJ2-3; 11 bases align to TRBD1. This sequence was found in a female donor with early-stage non-small cell lung cancer. CDR3 nucleotide sequence: TGTGCCAGCAGTGGGGGGACAGGGGGTCCAGATACGCAGTATTTT. Its protein is CASSGGTGGPDTQYF.